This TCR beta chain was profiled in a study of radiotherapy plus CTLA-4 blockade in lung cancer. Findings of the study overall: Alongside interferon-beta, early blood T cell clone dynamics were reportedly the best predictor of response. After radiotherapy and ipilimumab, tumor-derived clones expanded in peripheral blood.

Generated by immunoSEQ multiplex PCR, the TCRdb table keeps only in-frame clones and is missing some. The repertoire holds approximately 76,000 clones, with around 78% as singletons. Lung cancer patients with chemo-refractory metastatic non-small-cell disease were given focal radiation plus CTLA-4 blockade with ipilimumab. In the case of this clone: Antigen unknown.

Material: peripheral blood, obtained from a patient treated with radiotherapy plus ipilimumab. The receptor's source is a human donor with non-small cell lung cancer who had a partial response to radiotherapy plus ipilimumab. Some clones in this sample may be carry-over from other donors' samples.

CDR3 DNA sequence: TGTGCCAGCAGCGTAGGGTGGGGGGGGGCCGCAGATACGCAGTATTTT. This translates into CASSVGWGGAADTQYF. The chain carries TRBV9 and TRBJ2-3, with TRBD2 as a possible D gene (7 bases). Trimming cost V 0 bases and J 4 bases, with 15 bases left between them. CDR3 length equals 16 residues. In germline, CDR1 is SGDLS, CDR2 YYNGEE.